The 17 T cell receptor beta chains below come from one sample, sequenced in a study of blood T cells in healthy people across ages. A second roughly 6 to 12 cycle PCR used barcoded and J-beta primers. Each CDR3 protein is one row after TCRdb ran MiXCR on the 5' RACE reads. Of 1.5 million to 2 million distinct CDR3 sequences listed, about 35% are singletons. What was sequenced was blood. These receptors were collected from a woman aged 25 to 39 in good health.

The V gene is TRBV7-2, the J gene TRBJ2-7; D is uncertain. CDR1 and CDR2 from the germline V gene are SGHTA and FQGNSA. Trimming took off 5 bases at V and 5 bases at J, with 13 bases between the two ends. This CDR3 spans 13 amino acids. The CDR3 reads CASSRVTVDEQYF. CDR3 DNA sequence: TGTGCCAGCAGCAGGGTTACTGTGGACGAGCAGTACTTC.

This clonotype was observed at least ten times. V and J are TRBV20-1 and TRBJ2-1; D is unclear. The CDR3 is 13 residues long. V dropped 1 base and J dropped 4 bases, with 8 bases sitting between them. Looked up from germline, CDR1 is DFQATT and CDR2 is SNEGSKA (reference sequence). In DNA, the CDR3 is TGCAGTGCTAGAGTATGGGTGTACAATGAGCAGTTCTTC. It translates to CSARVWVYNEQFF.

In this sample, this clonotype turned up a few times. This rearrangement joins TRBV5-1 to TRBJ1-1; D ambiguous. The CDR3 length is 13 residues. V lost 4 bases, J lost 5 bases, and 12 bases lay in between. From germline, CDR1 is SGHRS and CDR2 YFSETQ. In DNA, the CDR3 is TGCGCCAGCAGCGCTGGCCTGGGGACTGAAGCTTTCTTT. Translated: CASSAGLGTEAFF.

Concerning this clonotype: Germline is not matched at one junction end, which may reflect a read error. The V call is TRBV19, the J call TRBJ1-2, with D hard to call. CDR3 length equals 12 residues. Germline CDR1 LNHDA, CDR2 SQIVND (reference sequence). The CDR3 DNA follows: TGTGCCAGTAGTCAAACCTACTATGGCTACACTTTC. Protein: CASSQTYYGYTF.

This rearrangement joins TRBV20-1 to TRBJ2-7, with a tentative D call TRBD2 (5 bases). The germline V gene encodes CDR1 DFQATT and CDR2 SNEGSKA (reference sequence). CDR3 size: 12 residues. DNA for the CDR3: TGCAATGCCACGGACTCGCTCTACGAGCAGTACTTC. This gives the protein CNATDSLYEQYF.

The chain has TRBV10-3 and TRBJ1-5, with D possibly matching TRBD1 (6 bases). The V gene lost 4 bases and the J gene lost 4 bases, with 11 bases spanning the gap. The CDR3 sequence is 14 residues long. Per germline, CDR1 ENHRY and CDR2 SYGVKD. The CDR3 is CAISAGAQNQPQHF. CDR3 coding DNA: TGTGCCATCAGTGCAGGGGCCCAAAATCAGCCCCAGCATTTT.

This clonotype was observed a handful of times. The V call is TRBV27, the J call TRBJ2-5, with TRBD2 matching over 9 bases. Trimming cost V 5 bases and J 3 bases; bases outside gene matches: 7. CDR3 size: 15 residues. Per the germline V gene, CDR1 is MNHEY and CDR2 is SMNVEV (reference sequence). The CDR3, as DNA: TGTGCCAGCAGTACTCCGGGACTAGCAAAAGAGACCCAGTACTTC. This codes for CASSTPGLAKETQYF.

CDR3 in amino acids: CATNGSGLAGVEQFF. CDR3 DNA sequence: TGTGCCACCAATGGCTCCGGACTAGCGGGAGTGGAGCAGTTCTTC. The J gene is TRBJ2-1, the V gene TRBV24-1; 13 bases align to TRBD2. J gave up 10 bases and V 8 bases, and 10 bases lay outside the gene matches. Germline CDR1 and CDR2: KGHDR and SFDVKD. This CDR3 is built from 15 residues.

As concerns this clonotype: At one of its ends the junction is not consistent with the germline gene, which may arise from a read error. The gene calls are TRBV6-1 and TRBJ2-1; D may be TRBD1 (5 bases). The CDR3 is made up of 16 amino acids. Germline-derived CDR1 and CDR2 are MNHNS and SASEGT. This CDR3 is CVSSEYQGSSYNEQFF. The CDR3 nucleotides are TGTGTCAGCAGTGAGTATCAGGGATCCTCCTACAATGAGCAGTTCTTC.

The gene calls are TRBV6-1 and TRBJ1-4; no definite D call. This CDR3 contains 15 residues. The V gene's germline CDR1 is MNHNS and CDR2 SASEGT. With 1 base removed from V and 2 bases from J, the gap between germline ends came to 8 bases. The CDR3 spells CASSEGRRTNEKLFF. CDR3 nucleotide sequence: TGTGCCAGCAGTGAAGGGCGGAGGACTAATGAAAAACTGTTTTTT.

This chain uses TRBV11-2 with TRBJ2-1, with TRBD1 matching over 7 bases. With 1 base clipped from V and 9 bases from J, the junction kept 12 bases outside the gene matches. CDR3 length equals 16 residues. The germline V gene encodes CDR1 SGHAT and CDR2 FQNNGV. The DNA of the CDR3 is TGTGCCAGCAGCTTAGGTGGAGTCAGGGGGTTGGGTGAGCAGTTCTTC. Protein product: CASSLGGVRGLGEQFF.

The chain links TRBV7-2 to TRBJ2-5; TRBD2 matches at 11 bases. CDR1 is SGHTA, CDR2 FQGNSA, per germline. The CDR3 is 15 amino acids. Trimming took 3 bases from V and 4 from J; bases not matched to a gene: 4. The CDR3 is CASSFSGREGETQYF. The CDR3, as DNA: TGTGCCAGCAGCTTTAGCGGGAGGGAAGGAGAGACCCAGTACTTC.

The rearrangement links TRBV4-1 to TRBJ2-3; no clear D gene. Germline V gene data show CDR1 as MGHRA and CDR2 as YSYEKL. Trimming left V 4 bases short and J 6 bases short, with 11 bases between. The CDR3 runs 13 residues. The CDR3 here is CASSRRNWDTQYF. CDR3 DNA: TGCGCCAGCAGCCGAAGGAACTGGGATACGCAGTATTTT.

This clonotype has more than one count but fewer than ten. The rearrangement links TRBV3-1 to TRBJ2-5, with 7 bases identical to TRBD1. The J call is in doubt because the DNA end fits TRBJ2-7 better. This CDR3 has 16 amino acids. CDR1 is LGHDT, CDR2 YNNKEL, per germline (reference sequence). This CDR3 is CASSHPRVRGIDEQYF. The CDR3 region has the DNA TGTGCCAGCAGCCACCCGCGTGTCAGGGGGATCGACGAGCAGTACTTC.

This chain uses TRBV5-4 with TRBJ2-5, with D possibly called TRBD1 or TRBD2 (5 bases each). Germline V CDR1 and CDR2: SGHNT, YYREEE (reference sequence). The CDR3 is 16 amino acids. Trimming left V 3 bases short and J 4 bases short, with 19 bases between. CDR3 nucleotides: TGTGCCAGCAGCTCCCGTACAGGAGGTGTAGTAGAGACCCAGTACTTC. Translated, it gives CASSSRTGGVVETQYF.

The table lists this clonotype with a few counts. The genes are TRBV5-1 and TRBJ2-1; 8 positions agree with TRBD1. In germline, CDR1 is SGHRS, CDR2 YFSETQ. V lost 3 bases and J lost 6; bases outside the gene matches: 8. The CDR3 extends over 15 amino acids. Here the CDR3 reads CASSYGQGLSNEQFF. Here the CDR3 DNA reads TGCGCCAGCAGCTACGGACAGGGTCTTAGCAATGAGCAGTTCTTC.

The chain carries TRBV11-2 and TRBJ2-3; TRBD2 agrees at 10 bases. CDR3 length equals 17 residues. Germline CDR1 reads SGHAT; CDR2 reads FQNNGV. J was trimmed by 3 bases and V by 1 base; bases with no gene match: 7. This CDR3 reads CASSLGASGGRTDTQYF. In DNA, the CDR3 is TGTGCCAGCAGCTTAGGGGCTAGCGGGGGACGTACAGATACGCAGTATTTT.